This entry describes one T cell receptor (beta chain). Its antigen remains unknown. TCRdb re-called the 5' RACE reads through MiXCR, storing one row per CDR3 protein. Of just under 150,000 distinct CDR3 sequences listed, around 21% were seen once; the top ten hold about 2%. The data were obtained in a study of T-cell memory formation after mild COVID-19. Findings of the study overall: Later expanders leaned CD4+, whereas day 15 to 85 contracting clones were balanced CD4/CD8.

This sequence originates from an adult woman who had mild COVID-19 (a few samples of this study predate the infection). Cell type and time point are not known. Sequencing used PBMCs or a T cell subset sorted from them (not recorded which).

DNA for the CDR3: TGCAGTGCTAGTGGTACTAGCGGGAGACGAGAGACCCAGTACTTC. This gives the protein CSASGTSGRRETQYF. The chain carries TRBV20-1 and TRBJ2-5; 11 nucleotides match TRBD2. The V and J ends lost 3 bases and 4 bases, in that order; junction bases with no gene match: 7. The length of the CDR3 is 15 residues. Germline-derived CDR1 and CDR2 are DFQATT and SNEGSKA (reference sequence).